The clone carrying this T cell receptor (beta chain) was recorded at least ten times. Its antigen remains unidentified. This entry belongs to a study of tumor-infiltrating lymphocytes in primary liver carcinoma. In the study overall: Tumor lesions were T1-T3 N0M0 and spanned roughly 4 to 11 cm.

Germline DNA was also extracted, and blood RNA derived from unsorted whole blood. The patients, who had chronic HBV infection, were treatment-naive (untreated). Before the operation took place, around 4 milliliters of peripheral blood were collected. Study-wide findings and caveats: Tumor region pairs overlapped more than did tumor-adjacent and tumor-blood pairs.

The CDR3 length is 11 residues. Germline V gene sequence: CDR1 MNHEY, CDR2 SVGAGI. V was trimmed by 6 bases and J by 7 bases, leaving 10 bases between them. Total RNA (roughly 550 ng) served as template for TCR beta cDNA synthesis primed by a constant-region primer. Sequencing libraries for TCR beta derived from three nested multiplex PCR rounds that used slightly modified ARM-PCR. Rounds one and two of PCR, each of around 11 cycles, were primed with TRBV1-TRBV30 forward primers and a C-beta reverse primer. TCRdb used MiXCR to reprocess the multiplex PCR reads, holding one entry per CDR3 protein. The table shows 300,000 to 350,000 distinct CDR3 sequences, with 65% occurring only once.

Sequences were obtained from peripheral blood. The chain combines TRBV6-5 with TRBJ2-7; weak D call: TRBD2 (5 bases). The sequence was obtained from a middle-aged man with primary liver carcinoma and hepatitis B virus infection. The CDR3 bases are TGTGCCAGCAGGCGGGCGGGTGAGCAGTACTTC. This gives the protein CASRRAGEQYF.